These 29 T cell receptor beta chains came from one sample sequenced in a study of CD8 T cells in ankylosing spondylitis. TCRdb re-derived calls from the 5' RACE reads in MiXCR, one entry per CDR3 protein. This table holds approximately 340,000 distinct CDR3 sequences, about 15% found once. The sample was blood, either unsorted or a sorted T cell fraction (not recorded which). All receptors come from a male donor with ankylosing spondylitis or in good health (not recorded which).

V and J are TRBV14 and TRBJ2-5; 9 nucleotides agree with TRBD2. Germline V gene data show CDR1 as SGHDN and CDR2 as FVKESK. CDR3 length equals 16 residues. With V trimmed by 5 bases and J by 5 bases, 12 bases remained unmatched. In nucleotides, the CDR3 is TGTGCCAGCAGCTATCGGACTAGCGCGCGTGGGGAGACCCAGTACTTC. This sequence encodes CASSYRTSARGETQYF.

The chain is built from TRBV29-1 and TRBJ1-1; no clear D gene. The length of the CDR3 is 12 residues. Between the trimmed V and J ends, which lost 3 bases and 5 bases, there was a span of 10 bases. The germline V gene has CDR1 SQVTM and CDR2 ANQGSEA. The CDR3 DNA follows: TGCAGCGTTGACCCGATGGGGACTGAAGCTTTCTTT. It codes for CSVDPMGTEAFF.

This clonotype showed up just a few times. This sequence joins TRBV5-1 and TRBJ1-2; the D gene is possibly TRBD1 (5 bases). The V gene lost 0 bases and the J gene lost 3 bases, with 9 bases spanning the gap. The CDR3 is made up of 14 amino acids. Germline V gene sequence: CDR1 SGHRS, CDR2 YFSETQ. The CDR3 sequence: CASSLGGADYGYTF. The CDR3 bases are TGCGCCAGCAGCTTGGGGGGCGCCGACTATGGCTACACCTTC.

V and J are TRBV5-1 and TRBJ2-3; 8 bases line up with TRBD2. Germline CDR1 reads SGHRS; CDR2 reads YFSETQ. This CDR3 has 18 residues. The V and J ends lost 4 bases and 3 bases, in that order; junction bases with no gene match: 16. The CDR3, as DNA: TGCGCCAGCAGCCCGGGGCAGCGGGGGATCCTTTTAACAGATACGCAGTATTTT. Protein product: CASSPGQRGILLTDTQYF.

The V gene is TRBV12-3 or TRBV12-4, the J gene TRBJ1-1; D not certain. With 5 bases removed from V and 7 bases from J, the gap between germline ends came to 8 bases. The length of the CDR3 is 11 residues. CDR3 DNA sequence: TGTGCCAGCAGTCTCAGAAATGAAGCTTTCTTT. This translates into CASSLRNEAFF.

This clonotype was counted a few times. The rearrangement joins TRBV5-1 to TRBJ2-3; perhaps TRBD1 as D (5 bases). Germline V gives CDR1 SGHRS, CDR2 YFSETQ. The CDR3 is 15 residues long. V gave up 4 bases and J gave up 3 bases, with 15 bases separating them. For the CDR3, the DNA is TGCGCCAGCAGCCCGCTGAGGCAGGGAACAGATACGCAGTATTTT. Residues: CASSPLRQGTDTQYF.

This clonotype turned up a few times. The chain joins TRBV15 to TRBJ2-1, with D perhaps matching TRBD1 or TRBD2 (7 bases each). V was trimmed by 3 bases and J by 8 bases, leaving 17 bases between them. Germline V gene lookup returns CDR1 LNHNV and CDR2 YYDKDF (reference sequence). The CDR3 has 15 amino acids. DNA of the CDR3: TGTGCCACCAGCAGGGCACCAGGGGGGGCCGATGAGCAGTTCTTC. Translated: CATSRAPGGADEQFF.

The chain carries TRBV10-2 and TRBJ1-2; 7 nucleotides line up with TRBD1. J gave up 3 bases and V 5 bases, and 6 bases lay outside the gene matches. There are 14 residues in the CDR3. The germline gives CDR1 WSHSY, CDR2 SAAADI. The CDR3 DNA sequence: TGCGCCAGCAGTTATGACAGGGTAGACTATGGCTACACCTTC. This sequence encodes CASSYDRVDYGYTF.

Written as DNA, the CDR3 is TGTGCCAGCAGTTTACTTTCGGACAGGGTCAACGAGCAGTTCTTC. Its translation is CASSLLSDRVNEQFF. This chain links TRBV27 with TRBJ2-1; the match to TRBD1 covers 8 bases. Germline CDR1 is MNHEY and CDR2 is SMNVEV (reference sequence). With 2 bases clipped from V and 10 bases from J, the junction kept 10 bases outside the gene matches. The CDR3 spans 15 residues.

The chain has TRBV21-1 and TRBJ2-7; the table's D gene call, TRBD2, was not cross checked with the DNA. TRBV21-1 is a documented pseudogene. The CDR3 loop spans 16 amino acids. CDR3 DNA sequence: TGTGCCAGCAGCAAAGCCACTAGCGGGAGCGGATACGAGCAGTACTTC. Protein sequence: CASSKATSGSGYEQYF.

This clonotype was observed a handful of times. The chain has TRBV4-1 and TRBJ2-1; the match to TRBD2 covers 9 bases. The CDR3 totals 16 residues. J lost 9 bases, V lost 0 bases, and 9 bases had no gene match. Germline V gives CDR1 MGHRA, CDR2 YSYEKL. The CDR3 is CASSQDTLAGKVEQFF. The CDR3 DNA follows: TGCGCCAGCAGCCAAGATACCCTAGCGGGAAAGGTTGAGCAGTTCTTC.

V and J are TRBV30 and TRBJ2-3; 7 bases are shared with TRBD2. The CDR3 has 15 residues. The V segment lost 0 bases and the J segment 0 bases; nucleotides outside the gene matches: 3. Germline V CDR1 and CDR2: GTSNPN, SVGIG (reference sequence). The DNA of the CDR3 is TGTGCCTGGAGTGTACCGGGGGGTAGCACAGATACGCAGTATTTT. This translates into CAWSVPGGSTDTQYF.

Many counts were recorded for this clonotype. This rearrangement joins TRBV5-1 to TRBJ1-1; a possible D gene is TRBD1 (5 bases). V lost 0 bases to trimming and J lost 0 bases, with 6 bases between them. The CDR3 runs to 14 residues. CDR1 SGHRS and CDR2 YFSETQ come from the germline V gene. CDR3 bases: TGCGCCAGCAGCTTGGGGGGGATGAACACTGAAGCTTTCTTT. This translates into CASSLGGMNTEAFF.

The J gene is TRBJ1-2, the V gene TRBV4-1; no clear D gene. V was cut by 0 bases and J by 5 bases, with 10 bases left in between. This CDR3 has 14 residues. Germline V gene sequence: CDR1 MGHRA, CDR2 YSYEKL. The CDR3 loop reads CASSQDWELYGYTF. The CDR3 coding sequence is TGCGCCAGCAGCCAAGATTGGGAACTATATGGCTACACCTTC.

In this sample, this clonotype turned up a few times. The chain recombines TRBV21-1 with TRBJ2-7. TRBV21-1 is designated a pseudogene. The CDR3 extends over 15 amino acids. The CDR3 region has the DNA TGTGCCAGCAGCCACTGCGCTCGGAACTCCTACGAGCAGTACTTC. Its translation is CASSHCARNSYEQYF.

The table lists this clonotype with a few counts. CDR3 DNA: TGTGCCACCAGCAGAGAATGGGGAAACACCGGGGAGCTGTTTTTT. Its protein product is CATSREWGNTGELFF. The V call is TRBV15, the J call TRBJ2-2; D uncertain. Trimming stripped 0 bases from V and 2 bases from J, with 7 bases between. The CDR3 totals 15 residues. The V gene's germline CDR1 is LNHNV and CDR2 YYDKDF (reference sequence).

This clonotype was observed a handful of times. The CDR3 nucleotides are TGCAGCGTTGCCTGGGGAGAGACCCAGTACTTC. Encoded protein: CSVAWGETQYF. The chain is built from TRBV29-1 and TRBJ2-5; unclear D gene. Trimming left V 4 bases short and J 4 bases short, with 7 bases between. Per germline, CDR1 SQVTM and CDR2 ANQGSEA. This CDR3 has 11 residues.

This clonotype has ten or more counts. V and J are TRBV5-5 and TRBJ1-2, with unresolved D. Germline lookup yields CDR1 SGHKS and CDR2 YYEKEE (reference sequence). The ends were cut back, 4 bases at V and 2 bases at J, with 12 bases in the middle. The CDR3 is made up of 14 amino acids. The CDR3 DNA sequence: TGTGCCAGCAGCCCCTCTTACCTCAACTATGGCTACACCTTC. Translation gives CASSPSYLNYGYTF.

The chain joins TRBV29-1 to TRBJ2-5; D might be TRBD1 (5 bases). V was clipped by 1 base and J by 6 bases, with 12 bases between them. Germline assignment: CDR1 SQVTM and CDR2 ANQGSEA. The CDR3 extends over 13 amino acids. As DNA, the CDR3 is TGCAGCGTTGAAGGAGGACAAGAAAAGACCCAGTACTTC. Amino acid sequence: CSVEGGQEKTQYF. The full variable domain, completed using reference TRBV29-1 and TRBJ2-5, is SAVISQKPSRDICQRGTSLTIQCQVDSQVTMMFWYRQQPGQSLTLIATANQGSEATYESGFVIDKFPISRPNLTFSTLTVSNMSPEDSSIYLCSVEGGQEKTQYFGPGTRLLVL.

This clonotype was found many times. The genes are TRBV5-1 and TRBJ2-2, with TRBD1 identical over 9 bases. The V segment lost 4 bases and the J segment 5 bases; nucleotides outside the gene matches: 6. Germline-derived CDR1 and CDR2 are SGHRS and YFSETQ. The length of the CDR3 is 15 residues. CDR3 sequence: CASSRDRAETGELFF. The CDR3 nucleotides are TGCGCCAGCAGCCGGGACAGGGCCGAGACCGGGGAGCTGTTTTTT.

V gene TRBV5-6 combines with J gene TRBJ2-4; D is possibly TRBD1 (6 bases). Trimming took off 0 bases at V and 6 bases at J, with 10 bases between the two ends. Germline-derived CDR1 and CDR2 are SGHDT and YYEEEE. The CDR3 covers 14 residues. The CDR3 loop reads CASSLVGQRNIQYF. The CDR3 region has the DNA TGTGCCAGCAGCTTGGTTGGACAGAGAAACATTCAGTACTTC.

This clonotype was counted ten times or more. The rearrangement uses TRBV5-1 and TRBJ2-7, with a weak D call TRBD1 (7 bases). The CDR3 extends over 16 amino acids. Germline CDR1 reads SGHRS; CDR2 reads YFSETQ. The V gene lost 4 bases and the J gene lost 4 bases, with 21 bases spanning the gap. The CDR3: CASSLRGTVGGYEQYF. CDR3 DNA sequence: TGCGCCAGCAGCCTAAGAGGGACAGTGGGAGGTTACGAGCAGTACTTC.

The J gene is TRBJ2-3, the V gene TRBV5-1; tentatively, D is TRBD2 (6 bases). With 3 bases removed from V and 0 bases from J, the gap between germline ends came to 14 bases. Germline CDR1 and CDR2: SGHRS and YFSETQ. CDR3 length: 16 residues. The CDR3 region is CASSSGTSTSTDTQYF. CDR3 in DNA: TGCGCCAGCAGCTCCGGGACTTCCACTAGCACAGATACGCAGTATTTT. Supplemented by reference TRBV5-1 and TRBJ2-3, the full variable domain reads KAGVTQTPRYLIKTRGQQVTLSCSPISGHRSVSWYQQTPGQGLQFLFEYFSETQRNKGNFPGRFSGRQFSNSRSEMNVSTLELGDSALYLCASSSGTSTSTDTQYFGPGTRLTVL.

This clonotype was observed a few times. The chain is built from TRBV11-2 and TRBJ1-6; D gene ambiguous. The CDR3 spans 13 residues. Germline CDR1 is SGHAT and CDR2 is FQNNGV. Trimming stripped 0 bases from V and 6 bases from J, with 3 bases between. The CDR3 loop reads CASSLEANSPLHF. The DNA for the CDR3 is TGTGCCAGCAGCTTAGAGGCTAATTCACCCCTCCACTTT.

The gene calls are TRBV7-8 and TRBJ1-1; no firm D call. Germline V CDR1 and CDR2: SGHVS, FQNEAQ. V dropped 7 bases and J dropped 5 bases, with 23 bases sitting between them. This CDR3 spans 16 amino acids. CDR3 coding DNA: TGTGCCAGCAACCCATTCGAAGTAGGTGGAGGGACTGAAGCTTTCTTT. This codes for CASNPFEVGGGTEAFF.

This chain joins TRBV7-9 and TRBJ2-2; D is unresolved. This CDR3 is 14 amino acids long. Looked up from germline, CDR1 is SEHNR and CDR2 is FQNEAQ (reference sequence). Trimming shortened V by 2 bases and J by 1 base, and 5 bases separated the two germline ends. CDR3 residues: CASSLNQNTGELFF. For the CDR3, the DNA is TGTGCCAGCAGCTTAAACCAGAACACCGGGGAGCTGTTTTTT.

This clonotype was seen more than once but under ten times. The V gene is TRBV5-1, the J gene TRBJ1-1, with D perhaps matching TRBD1 (5 bases). Germline lookup yields CDR1 SGHRS and CDR2 YFSETQ. V was clipped by 5 bases and J by 1 base, with 9 bases between them. The CDR3 contains 13 residues. The DNA of the CDR3 is TGCGCCAGCAGGAGGGACGAGAACACTGAAGCTTTCTTT. It encodes CASRRDENTEAFF.

This chain links TRBV7-2 with TRBJ1-2; D is unresolved. From germline, CDR1 is SGHTA and CDR2 FQGNSA. The CDR3 length is 14 residues. The V end lost 3 bases, the J end lost 4 bases, and 12 bases lay between the germline ends. Here the CDR3 reads CASSFQTETYGYTF. The CDR3, as DNA: TGTGCCAGCAGCTTCCAGACGGAAACCTATGGCTACACCTTC.

This clonotype was counted many times. The chain uses TRBV10-3 and TRBJ2-2; 8 nucleotides line up with TRBD1. CDR3 size: 13 residues. Per germline, CDR1 ENHRY and CDR2 SYGVKD. With V trimmed by 10 bases and J by 3 bases, 4 bases remained unmatched. In DNA form, the CDR3 reads TGTGCCACCCAGGACAGGGACACCGGGGAGCTGTTTTTT. It codes for CATQDRDTGELFF.